The 5 T cell receptor beta chains below come from one sample, sequenced in a study of vaccination effects on CD4 cells after COVID-19. No cognate antigen is known for these TCRs. Antigen-specific CD4+ T cells were expanded with viral peptide pools in the ViraFEST assay before sequencing. The culture ran for approximately nine days before CD4+ T cells were isolated. All vaccine recipients tested negative for nucleocapsid antibodies and had never contracted SARS-CoV-2 infection. Data came from immunoSEQ multiplex PCR; TCRdb stores just in-frame clones and leaves some out. In the table there are more than 20,000 clones, around 74% of which are singletons. The source was CD4+ T cells from PBMCs cultured with HCoV-NL63 spike peptides, collected before COVID-19 vaccination. Source of these receptors: a human donor who received a COVID-19 vaccine.

This clone has only one observation. This chain uses TRBV27 with TRBJ1-1; D remains unclear. Looked up from germline, CDR1 is MNHEY and CDR2 is SMNVEV (reference sequence). CDR3 length equals 17 residues. V was clipped by 4 bases and J by 3 bases, with 21 bases between them. The chain's CDR3 is CASSSGYTFRRDTEAFF. The CDR3 DNA reads TGTGCCAGCAGTTCCGGTTACACGTTCCGGAGGGACACTGAAGCTTTCTTT.

The chain uses TRBV7-9 and TRBJ1-2; a weak D match, TRBD1 (6 bases). V dropped 5 bases and J dropped 3 bases, with 10 bases sitting between them. There are 13 residues in the CDR3. Germline CDR1 reads SEHNR; CDR2 reads FQNEAQ (reference sequence). CDR3 DNA: TGTGCCAGCAGCCCGGACAGAGACTATGGCTACACCTTC. Translation: CASSPDRDYGYTF.

The chain combines TRBV6-5 with TRBJ1-1; tentatively, D is TRBD1 (5 bases). CDR1 is MNHEY and CDR2 is SVGAGI in the germline V gene. CDR3 length: 14 residues. Trimming left V 2 bases short and J 0 bases short, with 7 bases between. Written as DNA, the CDR3 is TGTGCCAGCAGTTACCCAGGGTTGAACACTGAAGCTTTCTTT. Translating gives CASSYPGLNTEAFF.

The chain is built from TRBV19 and TRBJ2-5, with D possibly matching TRBD2 (6 bases). Trimming pared 4 bases from V and 5 bases from J, leaving 23 bases between. The CDR3 spans 17 residues. Germline V CDR1 and CDR2: LNHDA, SQIVND (reference sequence). DNA for the CDR3: TGTGCCAGTAGTACCAACCCCCGCCGTGGAGGGATGGAGACCCAGTACTTC. As protein: CASSTNPRRGGMETQYF.

This clone came up a few times. The rearrangement links TRBV30 to TRBJ1-2; D is ambiguous. Trimming removed 2 bases from V and 4 bases from J, with 11 bases in between. The CDR3 runs 13 residues. Germline V CDR1 and CDR2: GTSNPN, SVGIG (reference sequence). The CDR3 DNA reads as TGTGCCTGGAGTAAAGTCAGGCCCTATGGCTACACCTTC. It translates to CAWSKVRPYGYTF.